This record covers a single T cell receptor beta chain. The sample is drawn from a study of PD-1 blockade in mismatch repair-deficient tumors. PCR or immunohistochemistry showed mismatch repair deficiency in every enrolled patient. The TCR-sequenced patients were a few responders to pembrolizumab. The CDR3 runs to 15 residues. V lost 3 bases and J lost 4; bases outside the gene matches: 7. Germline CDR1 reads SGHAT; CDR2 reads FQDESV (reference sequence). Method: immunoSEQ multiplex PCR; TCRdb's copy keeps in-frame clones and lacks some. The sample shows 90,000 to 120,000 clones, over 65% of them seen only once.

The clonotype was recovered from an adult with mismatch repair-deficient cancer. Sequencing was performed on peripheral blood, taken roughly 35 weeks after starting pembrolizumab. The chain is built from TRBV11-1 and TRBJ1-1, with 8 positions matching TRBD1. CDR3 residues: CASSFRDRRFTEAFF. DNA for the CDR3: TGTGCCAGCAGCTTCCGGGACAGGCGGTTCACTGAAGCTTTCTTT.